These 30 T cell receptor beta chains originate from one sample sequenced in a study of cytomegalovirus exposure and HLA in healthy donors. PCR primers comprised 60 Vbeta and 13 Jbeta primers. Sequenced by immunoSEQ multiplex PCR; TCRdb stores in-frame clones only, minus some. This sample carries about 120,000 clones, approximately 81% of them seen once, and the ten largest clones take around 4%. Sequencing input: PBMCs. These receptors were obtained from a woman aged 30 to 39 in good health and CMV-seronegative.

This clone was observed a few times. In the same sample, other DNA sequences code for this CDR3. The V call is TRBV9, the J call TRBJ2-7; D is unclear. Trimming took 0 bases from V and 2 from J, leaving 6 bases between them. Germline V gives CDR1 SGDLS, CDR2 YYNGEE. This CDR3 has 13 residues. The CDR3 coding sequence is TGTGCCAGCAGCGTAGGGCCCACCTACGAGCAGTACTTC. This encodes CASSVGPTYEQYF.

This sequence joins TRBV6-1 and TRBJ1-3; 9 nucleotides line up with TRBD1. The CDR3 has 17 amino acids. CDR1 and CDR2 (germline): MNHNS, SASEGT. J gave up 2 bases and V 1 base, and 6 bases lay outside the gene matches. The CDR3 loop is CASSEERQGVAGNTIYF. For the CDR3, the DNA is TGTGCCAGCAGTGAAGAGAGACAGGGGGTTGCTGGAAACACCATATATTTT.

This chain links TRBV6-1 with TRBJ2-7, with a weak D call TRBD1 (5 bases). The CDR3 totals 13 residues. Trimming removed 6 bases at V and 7 bases at J, with 16 bases between. Germline CDR1 reads MNHNS; CDR2 reads SASEGT. This chain's CDR3 is CASRAQGSREQYF. The DNA of the CDR3 is TGTGCCAGCAGAGCTCAGGGTTCGAGGGAGCAGTACTTC.

The chain is built from TRBV2 and TRBJ2-3, with 12 bases aligning to TRBD2. This CDR3 is built from 15 residues. V was pared by 2 bases and J by 7 bases, with 4 bases of the junction left unmatched. Germline V gene data show CDR1 as SNHLY and CDR2 as FYNNEI. CDR3 sequence: CASSELAGGPYTQYF. CDR3 bases: TGTGCCAGCAGTGAACTAGCGGGAGGGCCGTATACGCAGTATTTT.

V and J are TRBV9 and TRBJ1-2; 8 nucleotides line up with TRBD1. The germline CDR1 and CDR2 sequences are SGDLS and YYNGEE. V lost 0 bases, J lost 5 bases, and 9 bases stayed unmatched. The CDR3 runs to 16 residues. The DNA for the CDR3 is TGTGCCAGCAGCGTAGCACAGGGGGTTCCTTTTTATGGCTACACCTTC. Translating gives CASSVAQGVPFYGYTF.

This rearrangement joins TRBV5-1 to TRBJ2-7; the match to TRBD1 covers 11 bases. Germline V gives CDR1 SGHRS, CDR2 YFSETQ. This CDR3 comprises 15 residues. V lost 4 bases and J lost 2; bases outside the gene matches: 5. CDR3 coding DNA: TGCGCCAGCAGCACAGGACAGGGGGCGGCCTACGAGCAGTACTTC. It is translated as CASSTGQGAAYEQYF.

The chain links TRBV27 to TRBJ2-7; TRBD2 agrees at 9 bases. The V gene's germline CDR1 is MNHEY and CDR2 SMNVEV (reference sequence). Trimming took 6 bases from V and 2 from J; bases not matched to a gene: 5. The CDR3 sequence is 14 residues long. The CDR3 DNA follows: TGTGCCAGCAGCGTAGCGGGAGTTCCCTACGAGCAGTACTTC. Translation: CASSVAGVPYEQYF.

V usage is TRBV6-1 and J usage is TRBJ1-2, with TRBD1 identical over 7 bases. Unmatched junction bases numbered 13, after V lost 8 bases and J lost 4 bases. The germline V gene has CDR1 MNHNS and CDR2 SASEGT. There are 15 residues in the CDR3. The CDR3 DNA reads TGTGCCAGCGGAAAAGGACAGGATGGACTCTATGGCTACACCTTC. Its translation is CASGKGQDGLYGYTF.

V usage is TRBV18 and J usage is TRBJ2-2; the match to TRBD2 covers 8 bases. CDR3 size: 20 residues. Germline V lookup: CDR1 KGHSH, CDR2 LQKENI. Trimming took 1 base from V and 0 from J; bases not matched to a gene: 13. In DNA form, the CDR3 reads TGTGCCAGCTCACCACTAGCGATTCAACGACTAGCGACGAACACCGGGGAGCTGTTTTTT. Translating gives CASSPLAIQRLATNTGELFF. Filled out from reference TRBV18 and TRBJ2-2, the complete variable domain reads NAGVMQNPRHLVRRRGQEARLRCSPMKGHSHVYWYRQLPEEGLKFMVYLQKENIIDESGMPKERFSAEFPKEGPSILRIQQVVRGDSAAYFCASSPLAIQRLATNTGELFFGEGSRLTVL.

This chain joins TRBV5-1 and TRBJ1-2; 9 bases are shared with TRBD1. Germline V lookup: CDR1 SGHRS, CDR2 YFSETQ. The CDR3 covers 14 residues. V was pared by 3 bases and J by 7 bases, with 7 bases of the junction left unmatched. The DNA of the CDR3 is TGCGCCAGCAGCTCACAGGGGGCTGTTGGTGGCTACACCTTC. Encoded protein: CASSSQGAVGGYTF.

This clone occurred once. This chain uses TRBV6-1 with TRBJ1-6; D remains ambiguous. This CDR3 spans 16 amino acids. Germline V gives CDR1 MNHNS, CDR2 SASEGT. V shed 4 bases and J shed 0 bases, with 10 bases lying between them. The CDR3 region is CASSGHLSSYNSPLHF. DNA for the CDR3: TGTGCCAGCAGTGGACATCTGAGCTCCTATAATTCACCCCTCCACTTT.

The chain carries TRBV28 and TRBJ1-5; 8 bases match TRBD1. V was clipped by 6 bases and J by 2 bases; unmatched bases: 12. The CDR3 length is 17 residues. Germline lookup yields CDR1 MDHEN and CDR2 SYDVKM. CDR3 nucleotide sequence: TGTGCCAGCAGCTTAATAAGGACAGGGTCGGGCAATCAGCCCCAGCATTTT. This translates into CASSLIRTGSGNQPQHF. The full variable domain, with the rest looked up from reference TRBV28 and TRBJ1-5, is DVKVTQSSRYLVKRTGEKVFLECVQDMDHENMFWYRQDPGLGLRLIYFSYDVKMKEKGDIPEGYSVSREKKERFSLILESASTNQTSMYLCASSLIRTGSGNQPQHFGDGTRLSIL.

V gene TRBV9 combines with J gene TRBJ1-1; tentative D call: TRBD1 (5 bases). The ends were cut back, 0 bases at V and 2 bases at J, with 14 bases in the middle. CDR1 is SGDLS and CDR2 is YYNGEE in the germline V gene. The length of the CDR3 is 16 residues. CDR3 nucleotide sequence: TGTGCCAGCAGCGTAGAGGGGTCCCGGAGAAACACTGAAGCTTTCTTT. Protein product: CASSVEGSRRNTEAFF.

The gene calls are TRBV13 and TRBJ1-3; D not resolved. CDR1 PRHDT and CDR2 FYEKMQ come from the germline V gene (reference sequence). The CDR3 loop spans 15 amino acids. V was pared by 0 bases and J by 0 bases, with 6 bases between. The CDR3 region has the DNA TGTGCCAGCAGCTTAGGCCTTAGCTCTGGAAACACCATATATTTT. Residues: CASSLGLSSGNTIYF. Full variable domain (missing parts from reference TRBV13 and TRBJ1-3): AAGVIQSPRHLIKEKRETATLKCYPIPRHDTVYWYQQGPGQDPQFLISFYEKMQSDKGSIPDRFSAQQFSDYHSELNMSSLELGDSALYFCASSLGLSSGNTIYFGEGSWLTVV.

V and J are TRBV21-1 and TRBJ2-2; the table's D gene call, TRBD2, was not cross checked with the DNA. TRBV21-1 is a pseudogene segment. The CDR3 is 17 residues long. The CDR3 nucleotides read TGTGCCAGCAGCAAAGGGCGACTAGCGGGGAACACCGGGGAGCTGTTTTTT. Its protein is CASSKGRLAGNTGELFF.

V gene TRBV29-1 combines with J gene TRBJ2-7, with 7 positions matching TRBD2. CDR3 size: 14 residues. Germline V gives CDR1 SQVTM, CDR2 ANQGSEA. Trimming removed 3 bases from V and 4 bases from J; junction bases left unmatched: 9. CDR3 nucleotide sequence: TGCAGCGTTGAGATTCCTAGCGGATCGTACGAGCAGTACTTC. Protein product: CSVEIPSGSYEQYF.

The sample holds one count of this clone. This chain joins TRBV11-2 and TRBJ2-1; TRBD1 is a possible D gene (5 bases). The CDR3 runs to 13 residues. Germline loops: CDR1 SGHAT, CDR2 FQNNGV. Trimming shortened V by 6 bases and J by 2 bases, and 8 bases separated the two germline ends. CDR3 DNA: TGTGCCAGCAGAGGGGCAACCTACAATGAGCAGTTCTTC. This gives the protein CASRGATYNEQFF.

The chain employs TRBV13 and TRBJ2-1, with TRBD2 matching 8 bases. CDR1 is PRHDT and CDR2 is FYEKMQ in the germline V gene (reference sequence). Germline trimming cut 4 bases from V and 4 bases from J; bases unmatched to any gene: 9. The CDR3 has 16 residues. The CDR3, as DNA: TGTGCCAGCAGCTCGGAGACTAGCGTCGGATACAATGAGCAGTTCTTC. Translation: CASSSETSVGYNEQFF.

This clone was detected only a few times. The chain employs TRBV7-9 and TRBJ1-1; D remains unclear. CDR3 length: 13 residues. Germline V gene data show CDR1 as SEHNR and CDR2 as FQNEAQ (reference sequence). V was clipped by 5 bases and J by 1 base, with 8 bases between them. The CDR3 coding sequence is TGTGCCAGCAGCGCGGAGACGAACACTGAAGCTTTCTTT. Its translation: CASSAETNTEAFF.

This clone was seen just once. V and J are TRBV15 and TRBJ2-3, with a weak D call TRBD2 (6 bases). The CDR3 is 15 amino acids. From germline, CDR1 is LNHNV and CDR2 YYDKDF (reference sequence). Trimming cost V 4 bases and J 8 bases, with 19 bases left between them. As DNA, the CDR3 is TGTGCCACCAGCACCGGGACTGCCAGTCGTGGTACGCAGTATTTT. The encoded protein is CATSTGTASRGTQYF. Filled out from reference TRBV15 and TRBJ2-3, the complete variable domain reads DAMVIQNPRYQVTQFGKPVTLSCSQTLNHNVMYWYQQKSSQAPKLLFHYYDKDFNNEADTPDNFQSRRPNTSFCFLDIRSPGLGDTAMYLCATSTGTASRGTQYFGPGTRLTVL.

The chain uses TRBV4-1 and TRBJ2-5; TRBD2 aligns across 11 bases. CDR3 length: 15 residues. Germline V lookup: CDR1 MGHRA, CDR2 YSYEKL. V lost 2 bases, J lost 5 bases, and 4 bases stayed unmatched. The CDR3 is CASSQLAGGGETQYF. The CDR3 DNA is TGCGCCAGCAGCCAACTAGCGGGGGGAGGGGAGACCCAGTACTTC.

The chain is built from TRBV5-1 and TRBJ2-7; 8 positions match TRBD1. The CDR3 length is 14 residues. Germline assignment: CDR1 SGHRS and CDR2 YFSETQ. V lost 4 bases and J lost 4; bases outside the gene matches: 7. CDR3 sequence (DNA): TGCGCCAGCAGCGTGGACAGGGCCGGGTACGAGCAGTACTTC. This encodes CASSVDRAGYEQYF.

This clone occurred once. This chain links TRBV28 with TRBJ2-3; 7 positions agree with TRBD2. In germline, CDR1 is MDHEN, CDR2 SYDVKM. This CDR3 comprises 15 residues. V dropped 6 bases and J dropped 4; count of bases not matched to a gene: 10. Here the CDR3 DNA reads TGTGCCAGCAGCCCGGCGAAGGCGGGAGCAGATACGCAGTATTTT. It translates to CASSPAKAGADTQYF. Supplemented by reference TRBV28 and TRBJ2-3, the full variable domain reads DVKVTQSSRYLVKRTGEKVFLECVQDMDHENMFWYRQDPGLGLRLIYFSYDVKMKEKGDIPEGYSVSREKKERFSLILESASTNQTSMYLCASSPAKAGADTQYFGPGTRLTVL.

The chain is built from TRBV6-4 and TRBJ2-1, with 7 nucleotides matching TRBD2. CDR1 and CDR2 from the germline V gene are MRHNA and SNTAGT. The V and J ends lost 3 bases and 3 bases, in that order; junction bases with no gene match: 5. The CDR3 extends over 15 amino acids. The CDR3 DNA follows: TGTGCCAGCAGTGAAGGACTAGGGGACTACAATGAGCAGTTCTTC. The encoded protein is CASSEGLGDYNEQFF.

The chain uses TRBV19 and TRBJ2-7; D ambiguous. CDR3 length equals 11 residues. Trimming removed 4 bases from V and 9 bases from J, with 10 bases in between. CDR1 is LNHDA and CDR2 is SQIVND in the germline V gene (reference sequence). CDR3 sequence reads: CASSTRGMQYF. CDR3 DNA: TGTGCCAGTAGTACCCGAGGCATGCAGTACTTC. Drawing the rest from reference TRBV19 and TRBJ2-7, the complete variable domain is DGGITQSPKYLFRKEGQNVTLSCEQNLNHDAMYWYRQDPGQGLRLIYYSQIVNDFQKGDIAEGYSVSREKKESFPLTVTSAQKNPTAFYLCASSTRGMQYFGPGTRLTVT.

The V call is TRBV7-6, the J call TRBJ2-2; 8 nucleotides line up with TRBD1. Germline CDR1 and CDR2: SGHVS and FNYEAQ. The length of the CDR3 is 15 residues. Trimming took 5 bases from V and 5 from J; bases not matched to a gene: 7. CDR3: CASSPGTGLTGELFF. DNA of the CDR3: TGTGCCAGCAGCCCGGGGACAGGCTTAACCGGGGAGCTGTTTTTT. Combining the CDR3 with reference TRBV7-6 and TRBJ2-2 gives the whole variable domain GAGVSQSPRYKVTKRGQDVALRCDPISGHVSLYWYRQALGQGPEFLTYFNYEAQQDKSGLPNDRFSAERPEGSISTLTIQRTEQRDSAMYRCASSPGTGLTGELFFGEGSRLTVL.

This rearrangement joins TRBV14 to TRBJ1-1; no clear D gene. V dropped 0 bases and J dropped 0 bases, with 8 bases sitting between them. CDR3 length equals 15 residues. Per germline, CDR1 SGHDN and CDR2 FVKESK. CDR3 coding DNA: TGTGCCAGCAGCCAAGATGTCGTCGTGAACACTGAAGCTTTCTTT. Translating gives CASSQDVVVNTEAFF.

This clone has more than one count but fewer than ten. The chain employs TRBV28 and TRBJ1-5; the match to TRBD1 covers 7 bases. The CDR3 contains 16 residues. Per the germline V gene, CDR1 is MDHEN and CDR2 is SYDVKM. Germline trimming cut 5 bases from V and 0 bases from J; bases unmatched to any gene: 7. The DNA for the CDR3 is TGTGCCAGCAGTCTAACAGGGGATTATAGCAATCAGCCCCAGCATTTT. Amino acid sequence: CASSLTGDYSNQPQHF. Full variable domain (missing parts from reference TRBV28 and TRBJ1-5): DVKVTQSSRYLVKRTGEKVFLECVQDMDHENMFWYRQDPGLGLRLIYFSYDVKMKEKGDIPEGYSVSREKKERFSLILESASTNQTSMYLCASSLTGDYSNQPQHFGDGTRLSIL.

The chain uses TRBV6-1 and TRBJ2-7; 9 positions agree with TRBD2. Germline V gives CDR1 MNHNS, CDR2 SASEGT. The ends lost 5 bases at V and 4 bases at J; junction bases unmatched: 9. CDR3 length: 15 residues. The CDR3 protein is CASSWAGGLQYEQYF. DNA of the CDR3: TGTGCCAGCAGTTGGGCGGGGGGGTTACAATACGAGCAGTACTTC.

The CDR3 is CASSRGFSYEQYF. The CDR3, as DNA: TGTGCCAGCAGCCGAGGGTTCTCCTACGAGCAGTACTTC. The gene calls are TRBV5-6 and TRBJ2-7, with a tentative D call TRBD2 (5 bases). Germline V gives CDR1 SGHDT, CDR2 YYEEEE. This CDR3 contains 13 residues. V gave up 4 bases and J gave up 0 bases, with 8 bases separating them.